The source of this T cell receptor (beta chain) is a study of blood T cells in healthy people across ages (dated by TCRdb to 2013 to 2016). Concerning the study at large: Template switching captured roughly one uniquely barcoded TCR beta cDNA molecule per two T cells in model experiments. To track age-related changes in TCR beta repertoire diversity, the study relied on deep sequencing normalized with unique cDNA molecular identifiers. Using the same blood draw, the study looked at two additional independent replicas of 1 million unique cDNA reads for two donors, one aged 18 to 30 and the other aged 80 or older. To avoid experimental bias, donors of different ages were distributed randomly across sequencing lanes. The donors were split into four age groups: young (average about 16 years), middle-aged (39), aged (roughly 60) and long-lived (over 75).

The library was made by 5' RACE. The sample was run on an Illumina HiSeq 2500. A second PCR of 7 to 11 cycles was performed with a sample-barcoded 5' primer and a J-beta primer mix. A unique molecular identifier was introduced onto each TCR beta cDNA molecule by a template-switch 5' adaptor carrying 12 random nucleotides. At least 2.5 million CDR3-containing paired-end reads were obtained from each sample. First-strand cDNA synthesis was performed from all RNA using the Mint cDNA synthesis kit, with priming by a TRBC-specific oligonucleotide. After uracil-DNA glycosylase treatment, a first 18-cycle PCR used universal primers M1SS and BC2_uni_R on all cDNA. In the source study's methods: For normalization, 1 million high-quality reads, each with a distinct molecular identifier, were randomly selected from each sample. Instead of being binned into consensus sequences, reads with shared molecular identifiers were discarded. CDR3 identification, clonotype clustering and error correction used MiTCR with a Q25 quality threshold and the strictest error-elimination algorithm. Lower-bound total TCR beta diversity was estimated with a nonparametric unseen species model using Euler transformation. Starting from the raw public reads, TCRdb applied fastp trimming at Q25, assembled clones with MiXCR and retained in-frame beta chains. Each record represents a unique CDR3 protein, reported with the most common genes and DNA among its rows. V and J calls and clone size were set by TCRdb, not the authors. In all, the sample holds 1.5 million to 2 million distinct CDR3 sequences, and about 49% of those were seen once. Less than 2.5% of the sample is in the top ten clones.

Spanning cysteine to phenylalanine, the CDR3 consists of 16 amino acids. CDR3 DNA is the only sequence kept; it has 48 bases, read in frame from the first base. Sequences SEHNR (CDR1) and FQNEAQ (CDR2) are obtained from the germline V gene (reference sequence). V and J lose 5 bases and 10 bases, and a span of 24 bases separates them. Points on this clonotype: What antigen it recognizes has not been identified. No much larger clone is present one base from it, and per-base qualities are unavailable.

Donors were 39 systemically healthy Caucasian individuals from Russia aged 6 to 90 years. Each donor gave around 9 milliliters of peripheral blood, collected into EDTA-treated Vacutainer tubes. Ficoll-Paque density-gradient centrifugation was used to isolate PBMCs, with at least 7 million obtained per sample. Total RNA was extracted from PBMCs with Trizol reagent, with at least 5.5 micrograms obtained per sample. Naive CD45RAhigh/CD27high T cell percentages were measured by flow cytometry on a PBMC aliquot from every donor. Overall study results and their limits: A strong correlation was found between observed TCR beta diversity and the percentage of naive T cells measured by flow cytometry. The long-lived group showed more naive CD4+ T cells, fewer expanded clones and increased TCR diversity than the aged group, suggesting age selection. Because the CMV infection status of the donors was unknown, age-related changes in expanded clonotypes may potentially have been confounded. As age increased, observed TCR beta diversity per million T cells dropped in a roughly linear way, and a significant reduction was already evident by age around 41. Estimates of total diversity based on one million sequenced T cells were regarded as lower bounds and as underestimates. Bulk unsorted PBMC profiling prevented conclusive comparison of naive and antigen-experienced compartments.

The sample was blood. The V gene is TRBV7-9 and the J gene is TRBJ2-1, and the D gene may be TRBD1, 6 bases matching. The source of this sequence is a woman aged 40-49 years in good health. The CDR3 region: CASSDAMAGAKREQFF. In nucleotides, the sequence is TGTGCCAGCAGCGACGCCATGGCAGGGGCCAAGAGAGAGCAGTTCTTC.